The rows below give T cell receptor beta chains drawn from one sample of a study of T cell repertoires in cytomegalovirus infection. No cognate antigen is known for these TCRs. TCRdb ran MiXCR on the reads and lists one entry per CDR3 protein. The sample shows roughly 730,000 distinct CDR3 sequences, about 33% of them seen only once. This specimen consisted of cultured PBMCs, obtained from culture after CMV antigen stimulation. These receptors all come from a human donor in good health (CMV status not recorded). Some clones in this sample may be carry-over from other donors' samples. CDR3s include the opening cysteine and the closing phenylalanine or tryptophan. Each record gives: clone size, D gene, J gene, CDR3 length, V gene, CDR3 DNA, CDR3 protein. The D gene is left open where the match is weak. For some rows the clone size is stated as once, few or many, or as a class when expanded; others skip it.

clone_size: NA
d_call: TRBD2
j_call: TRBJ2-1
cdr3_length: 19
v_call: TRBV4-1
cdr3_nt: TGCGCCAGCAGCCAAAGCATGCTAGCGGGGGGGCGTCGCTACAATGAGCAGTTCTTC
cdr3_aa: CASSQSMLAGGRRYNEQFF

clone_size: NA
d_call: NA
j_call: TRBJ1-6
cdr3_length: 16
v_call: TRBV20-1
cdr3_nt: TGCAGTGCTAGGGATCCGTTGGAACCCTATAATTCACCCCTCCACTTT
cdr3_aa: CSARDPLEPYNSPLHF

clone_size: NA
d_call: NA
j_call: TRBJ2-5
cdr3_length: 14
v_call: TRBV7-2
cdr3_nt: TGTGCCAGCAGCCCCCCTTGGGAGAGGGAGACCCAGTACTTC
cdr3_aa: CASSPPWERETQYF

clone_size: NA
d_call: TRBD1
j_call: TRBJ2-1
cdr3_length: 19
v_call: TRBV7-6
cdr3_nt: TGTGCCAGCAGCCCATCCCTGAAAACTGACAGGGGGCACTACAATGAGCAGTTCTTC
cdr3_aa: CASSPSLKTDRGHYNEQFF

clone_size: once
d_call: TRBD1
j_call: TRBJ2-7
cdr3_length: 15
v_call: TRBV4-1
cdr3_nt: TGTGCCAGCAGCCACCGTTTCGGGACAGGGATCGAGCAGTACTTC
cdr3_aa: CASSHRFGTGIEQYF

clone_size: few
d_call: NA
j_call: TRBJ1-1
cdr3_length: 16
v_call: TRBV10-3
cdr3_nt: TGTGCCATCAGTTCCCTTAAACAGCGATTGAACACTGAAGCTTTCTTT
cdr3_aa: CAISSLKQRLNTEAFF

clone_size: few
d_call: NA
j_call: TRBJ1-5
cdr3_length: 13
v_call: TRBV12-3/TRBV12-4
cdr3_nt: TGTGCCAGCAACACAGGGTCGGGTCAGCCCCAGCATTTT
cdr3_aa: CASNTGSGQPQHF

clone_size: NA
d_call: NA
j_call: TRBJ2-7
cdr3_length: 12
v_call: TRBV12-5
cdr3_nt: TGTGCTAGTGGTTTGGTCCCATACGAGCAGTACTTC
cdr3_aa: CASGLVPYEQYF

clone_size: NA
d_call: TRBD2
j_call: TRBJ2-1
cdr3_length: 12
v_call: TRBV20-1
cdr3_nt: TGCAGTGCGGATACTAGCGGCTATGAGCAGTTCTTC
cdr3_aa: CSADTSGYEQFF

clone_size: NA
d_call: TRBD1
j_call: TRBJ2-7
cdr3_length: 16
v_call: TRBV19
cdr3_nt: TGTGCCAGTAGTATAGATAATCGGGACAGGGACTACGAGCAGTACTTC
cdr3_aa: CASSIDNRDRDYEQYF

clone_size: once
d_call: NA
j_call: TRBJ2-3
cdr3_length: 15
v_call: TRBV6-2/TRBV6-3
cdr3_nt: TGTGCCAGCAGTTACCCCGACAGGAACACAGATACGCAGTATTTT
cdr3_aa: CASSYPDRNTDTQYF

clone_size: NA
d_call: TRBD1
j_call: TRBJ1-1
cdr3_length: 15
v_call: TRBV28
cdr3_nt: TGTGCCAGCAGTTTTTTAGACAGGGGGAACACTGAAGCTTTCTTT
cdr3_aa: CASSFLDRGNTEAFF

clone_size: NA
d_call: NA
j_call: TRBJ2-3
cdr3_length: 16
v_call: TRBV5-1
cdr3_nt: TGCGCCAGCAGCTTGAGGGCTAGTGGGGATGCAGATACGCAGTATTTT
cdr3_aa: CASSLRASGDADTQYF

clone_size: many
d_call: NA
j_call: TRBJ2-3
cdr3_length: 11
v_call: TRBV7-8
cdr3_nt: TGTGCCAGCACCCCGGGGGATACGCAGTATTTT
cdr3_aa: CASTPGDTQYF